The 31 T cell receptor beta chains presented below share a single source sample, sequenced in a study of blood T cell repertoires in COVID-19. TCRdb keeps only in-frame clones here, not all; method: immunoSEQ multiplex PCR. The sample includes approximately 300,000 clones, 87% seen only once; the top ten take 1%. Specimen: peripheral blood. The receptors here all came from a man in his fifties with active or convalescent COVID-19.

The rearrangement uses TRBV11-2 and TRBJ2-7, with TRBD2 as a possible D gene (5 bases). CDR1 and CDR2 (germline): SGHAT, FQNNGV. The V end lost 5 bases, the J end lost 2 bases, and 19 bases lay between the germline ends. The CDR3 is 16 residues long. The chain's CDR3 is CASSRLSGFQAYEQYF. The CDR3 coding sequence is TGTGCCAGCAGCCGCCTGTCGGGATTTCAGGCCTACGAGCAGTACTTC.

The V call is TRBV4-2, the J call TRBJ2-7; 10 bases fit TRBD2. Trimming cost V 5 bases and J 5 bases; bases outside gene matches: 6. CDR1 LGHNA and CDR2 YNFKEQ come from the germline V gene. The CDR3 is made up of 14 amino acids. The CDR3 DNA reads as TGTGCCAGCAGCACCTCTAGCGGGGGCAACGAGCAGTACTTC. This translates into CASSTSSGGNEQYF.

The chain is built from TRBV7-3 and TRBJ2-5, with 8 bases identical to TRBD2. The ends lost 1 base at V and 2 bases at J; junction bases unmatched: 3. From germline, CDR1 is SGHTA and CDR2 FQGTGA. The CDR3 covers 15 residues. The CDR3 protein is CASSLNGGDQETQYF. CDR3 in DNA: TGTGCCAGCAGCTTAAACGGGGGGGATCAAGAGACCCAGTACTTC.

V is TRBV10-3 and J is TRBJ2-7; a weak D match, TRBD1 (8 bases). The V end lost 10 bases, the J end lost 4 bases, and 17 bases lay between the germline ends. The CDR3 extends over 13 amino acids. Germline values: CDR1 ENHRY, CDR2 SYGVKD. CDR3: CATDTGGVYEQYF. In DNA form, the CDR3 reads TGTGCCACCGATACAGGGGGGGTGTACGAGCAGTACTTC.

The CDR3 DNA is TGTGCCAGCAGAAGGACAGTAGCCTACAATGAGCAGTTCTTC. Residues: CASRRTVAYNEQFF. This chain uses TRBV6-5 with TRBJ2-1; D perhaps matches TRBD1 (6 bases). CDR3 length: 14 amino acids. Germline CDR1 is MNHEY and CDR2 is SVGAGI. Trimming removed 6 bases from V and 2 bases from J, with 11 bases in between.

This clone has just one count. The CDR3 nucleotides are TGTGCCAGCAGTTACGGGTCTAGCGGGAGGAATGAGCAGTTCTTC. Its translation: CASSYGSSGRNEQFF. J is TRBJ2-1 and V is TRBV6-5; 11 bases fit TRBD2. CDR3 length: 15 residues. Per the germline V gene, CDR1 is MNHEY and CDR2 is SVGAGI. Losses at the gene ends were 2 bases for V and 7 bases for J; bases not matched to a gene: 4.

J is TRBJ1-5 and V is TRBV28; D might be TRBD1 (6 bases). Per germline, CDR1 MDHEN and CDR2 SYDVKM. Trimming shortened V by 11 bases and J by 7 bases, and 21 bases separated the two germline ends. This CDR3 has 14 residues. This CDR3 reads CARGGGWGRQPQHF. CDR3 DNA sequence: TGTGCCCGCGGGGGGGGGTGGGGGCGGCAGCCCCAGCATTTT. Drawing the rest from reference TRBV28 and TRBJ1-5, the complete variable domain is DVKVTQSSRYLVKRTGEKVFLECVQDMDHENMFWYRQDPGLGLRLIYFSYDVKMKEKGDIPEGYSVSREKKERFSLILESASTNQTSMYLCARGGGWGRQPQHFGDGTRLSIL.

The genes are TRBV11-2 and TRBJ1-1; 10 nucleotides match TRBD1. J lost 3 bases, V lost 5 bases, and 6 bases had no gene match. Germline V lookup: CDR1 SGHAT, CDR2 FQNNGV. The CDR3 extends over 15 amino acids. The CDR3 loop is CASSRMGTGDTEAFF. CDR3 DNA: TGTGCCAGCAGCCGCATGGGGACAGGGGACACTGAAGCTTTCTTT.

The rearrangement links TRBV4-2 to TRBJ2-3; D remains ambiguous. The germline V gene encodes CDR1 LGHNA and CDR2 YNFKEQ. The CDR3 is 15 amino acids. Trimming cost V 4 bases and J 4 bases, with 15 bases left between them. CDR3 sequence (DNA): TGTGCCAGCAGCCGCAGTTTAACGGGTGCAGATACGCAGTATTTT. Amino acid sequence: CASSRSLTGADTQYF.

This chain uses TRBV3-1 (or the pseudogene TRBV3-2) with TRBJ1-4; 8 positions match TRBD1. V shed 2 bases, J shed 5 bases, and the junction held 4 bases outside the gene matches. Looked up from germline, CDR1 is LGHDT and CDR2 is YNNKEL (reference sequence). The CDR3 spans 15 residues. As DNA, the CDR3 is TGTGCCAGCAGCCAAACAGGGGGGTCGAATGAAAAACTGTTTTTT. Translating it yields CASSQTGGSNEKLFF.

CDR3 DNA sequence: TGTGCCACCAACGTTAAAGTGGGACAGGGGAGGAATGAGCAGTTCTTC. This codes for CATNVKVGQGRNEQFF. V usage is TRBV10-3 and J usage is TRBJ2-1; the match to TRBD1 covers 10 bases. Germline V gene sequence: CDR1 ENHRY, CDR2 SYGVKD. The CDR3 is made up of 16 amino acids. V was clipped by 10 bases and J by 7 bases; unmatched bases: 16.

The V and J genes are TRBV19 and TRBJ1-2; tentatively, D is TRBD1 (5 bases). CDR1 and CDR2 from the germline V gene are LNHDA and SQIVND (reference sequence). V dropped 6 bases and J dropped 5 bases, with 13 bases sitting between them. The CDR3 covers 13 residues. CDR3 nucleotides: TGTGCCAGTAGATCGCAGGGAAGTTATGGCTACACCTTC. Protein: CASRSQGSYGYTF.

This chain links TRBV10-3 with TRBJ2-1; 7 bases are a match to TRBD2. Germline V gene lookup returns CDR1 ENHRY and CDR2 SYGVKD. The trim removed 2 bases at V and 9 bases at J, leaving 4 bases unmatched. The CDR3 covers 13 residues. The CDR3 sequence: CAISEGLVAEQFF. The CDR3 region has the DNA TGTGCCATCAGTGAGGGACTAGTTGCTGAGCAGTTCTTC.

The table lists this clone with a count of one. This chain connects TRBV7-2 to TRBJ1-1; D gene uncertain. V was trimmed by 4 bases and J by 1 base, leaving 7 bases between them. The CDR3 loop spans 13 amino acids. Germline-derived CDR1 and CDR2 are SGHTA and FQGNSA. Written as DNA, the CDR3 is TGTGCCAGCAGCTCCTCGTCGAACACTGAAGCTTTCTTT. This codes for CASSSSSNTEAFF.

In its sample, this clone was seen a few times. V gene TRBV3-1 (or the pseudogene TRBV3-2) combines with J gene TRBJ2-5; TRBD2 agrees at 9 bases. The CDR3 totals 14 residues. V lost 7 bases and J lost 2; bases outside the gene matches: 5. CDR1 and CDR2 (germline): LGHDT, YNNKEL (reference sequence). The CDR3 loop is CASTLTSGQETQYF. The CDR3 region has the DNA TGTGCCAGCACCCTGACTAGCGGACAAGAGACCCAGTACTTC.

The table lists this clone with a count of one. The chain joins TRBV27 to TRBJ1-4, with TRBD1 as a possible D gene (5 bases). This CDR3 has 15 residues. V was clipped by 1 base and J by 8 bases, with 14 bases between them. CDR1 is MNHEY, CDR2 SMNVEV, per germline (reference sequence). CDR3 in DNA: TGTGCCAGCAGTTTATTTTTCCGGGGGAACGAAAAACTGTTTTTT. Amino acids: CASSLFFRGNEKLFF.

Here the CDR3 DNA reads TGTGCCTGGAGTCTCCGATCTCAGGGGAATCAGCCCCAGCATTTT. Its translation: CAWSLRSQGNQPQHF. The V and J genes are TRBV30 and TRBJ1-5; weak D call: TRBD1 (6 bases). Germline loops: CDR1 GTSNPN, CDR2 SVGIG (reference sequence). This CDR3 spans 15 amino acids. Trimming left V 2 bases short and J 4 bases short, with 15 bases between.

The chain recombines TRBV30 with TRBJ1-4; D perhaps matches TRBD1 (6 bases). This CDR3 has 15 amino acids. Germline values: CDR1 GTSNPN, CDR2 SVGIG (reference sequence). Trimming took 2 bases from V and 8 from J, leaving 18 bases between them. The CDR3 loop reads CAWSLGGDIGEKLFF. The CDR3, as DNA: TGTGCCTGGAGTCTGGGGGGGGACATCGGGGAAAAACTGTTTTTT.

V gene TRBV10-3 combines with J gene TRBJ2-2, with 8 positions matching TRBD2. The CDR3 length is 15 residues. V dropped 6 bases and J dropped 6; count of bases not matched to a gene: 9. Germline V gene data show CDR1 as ENHRY and CDR2 as SYGVKD. The CDR3 nucleotides are TGTGCCATCAGAGAGGGACTAGTCAGGGCCGGGGAGCTGTTTTTT. Its protein is CAIREGLVRAGELFF.

The chain recombines TRBV11-2 with TRBJ2-5; the match to TRBD1 covers 7 bases. Germline CDR1 SGHAT, CDR2 FQNNGV. With 4 bases clipped from V and 0 bases from J, the junction kept 8 bases outside the gene matches. The CDR3 loop spans 16 amino acids. The CDR3 loop is CASSSGTEQYQETQYF. As DNA, the CDR3 is TGTGCCAGCAGCTCGGGGACAGAACAGTACCAAGAGACCCAGTACTTC.

This clone was recorded a few times. The chain is built from TRBV30 and TRBJ2-1; TRBD1 matches 9 bases. The CDR3 is 15 residues long. The J segment lost 4 bases and the V segment lost 2 bases, leaving 6 bases of the junction unmatched. Germline-derived CDR1 and CDR2 are GTSNPN and SVGIG (reference sequence). The CDR3 loop is CAWSLDRGKYNEQFF. CDR3 nucleotide sequence: TGTGCCTGGAGTCTGGACAGGGGTAAATACAATGAGCAGTTCTTC.

The chain joins TRBV5-1 to TRBJ2-1; TRBD2 matches at 14 bases. The CDR3 is made up of 14 amino acids. The V gene end was trimmed by 4 bases and the J gene end by 9 bases; junction bases not matched to a gene: 3. The germline V gene has CDR1 SGHRS and CDR2 YFSETQ. The CDR3 DNA reads TGCGCCAGCAGCCCCGGACTAGCGGGAGGTGAGCAGTTCTTC. Its protein product is CASSPGLAGGEQFF.

The V and J genes are TRBV7-2 and TRBJ1-4; no firm D call. CDR3 length equals 16 residues. Germline-derived CDR1 and CDR2 are SGHTA and FQGNSA. The V end lost 4 bases, the J end lost 7 bases, and 19 bases lay between the germline ends. The CDR3 bases are TGTGCCAGCAGCTCCCGCTCAATCCGGGGAAGTGAAAAACTGTTTTTT. Translation gives CASSSRSIRGSEKLFF.

This clone was detected a few times. The chain has TRBV3-1 (or the pseudogene TRBV3-2) and TRBJ2-7, with D maybe TRBD2 (5 bases). CDR3 length: 14 residues. V lost 0 bases to trimming and J lost 2 bases, with 8 bases between them. From germline, CDR1 is LGHDT and CDR2 YNNKEL (reference sequence). This CDR3 is CASSQDTGAYEQYF. DNA of the CDR3: TGTGCCAGCAGCCAAGATACCGGGGCCTACGAGCAGTACTTC.

The V call is TRBV3-1 (or the pseudogene TRBV3-2), the J call TRBJ2-4; 11 bases fit TRBD2. The germline V gene encodes CDR1 LGHDT and CDR2 YNNKEL (reference sequence). The junction had 1 base not matched to a gene; V was cut back by 3 bases and J by 3 bases. This CDR3 comprises 15 residues. The CDR3 bases are TGTGCCAGCAGCCACCTAGCGGGGGGCAAAAACATTCAGTACTTC. Its protein product is CASSHLAGGKNIQYF.

CDR3 in amino acids: CATLKRKNTEAFF. The CDR3 region has the DNA TGTGCCACCCTAAAGAGGAAGAACACTGAAGCTTTCTTT. V usage is TRBV6-5 and J usage is TRBJ1-1; D is undetermined. The CDR3 length is 13 residues. The V end lost 10 bases, the J end lost 1 base, and 13 bases lay between the germline ends. Looked up from germline, CDR1 is MNHEY and CDR2 is SVGAGI.

The chain uses TRBV10-3 and TRBJ2-3; D is undetermined. This CDR3 has 13 residues. Deletions cut 1 base from V and 2 bases from J, with 4 bases between. Per germline, CDR1 ENHRY and CDR2 SYGVKD. DNA for the CDR3: TGTGCCATCAGTGAGTACAACACAGATACGCAGTATTTT. Its translation: CAISEYNTDTQYF.

V is TRBV6-1 and J is TRBJ2-2; D uncertain. The CDR3 is 13 amino acids. Germline CDR1 MNHNS, CDR2 SASEGT. The V end was cut by 3 bases, the J end by 7 bases, with 9 bases between. CDR3 amino acids: CASSDSLLGELFF. The CDR3 DNA is TGTGCCAGCAGTGATTCCCTCCTCGGGGAGCTGTTTTTT.

A few counts support this clone. V usage is TRBV15 and J usage is TRBJ2-5, with a tentative D call TRBD1 (5 bases). This CDR3 comprises 13 residues. Germline-derived CDR1 and CDR2 are LNHNV and YYDKDF (reference sequence). V was pared by 7 bases and J by 5 bases, with 14 bases between. Here the CDR3 reads CATTTRGWETQYF. CDR3 DNA: TGTGCCACCACTACAAGGGGATGGGAGACCCAGTACTTC.

A word on this clone: Other DNA sequences in this specimen translate into the identical CDR3. The V gene is TRBV28, the J gene TRBJ1-5; D perhaps matches TRBD1 (6 bases). The CDR3 sequence is 12 residues long. Trimming pared 6 bases from V and 6 bases from J, leaving 9 bases between. The V gene's germline CDR1 is MDHEN and CDR2 SYDVKM. CDR3 DNA: TGTGCCAGCAGACAGGGTAGTCAGCCCCAGCATTTT. Translated, it gives CASRQGSQPQHF.

This clone was observed a single time. The chain links TRBV18 to TRBJ2-7; D is possibly TRBD1 (6 bases). This CDR3 region has 15 residues. Germline V CDR1 and CDR2: KGHSH, LQKENI. Between the trimmed V and J ends, which lost 6 bases and 0 bases, there was a span of 15 bases. In nucleotides, the CDR3 is TGTGCCAGCTCCCCCGGGACAAACCCCTCCTACGAGCAGTACTTC. This codes for CASSPGTNPSYEQYF.